Included here is one TCR beta chain sequence, with context. As yet, its antigen is unknown. The sample originates from a study of identical twins. Notes on the study in general: Conclusions were drawn cross-sectionally by statistical analysis, without following the same donors.

Germline trimming cut 5 bases from V and 4 bases from J; bases unmatched to any gene: 5. There are 16 residues in the CDR3. Germline V gene data show CDR1 as SGHTA and CDR2 as FQGNSA. The cDNA had a unique molecular identifier and a template-switch universal primer site. From the 5' RACE reads, TCRdb called clonotypes with MiXCR, one entry per CDR3 protein. Here the sample spans approximately 210,000 distinct CDR3 sequences, 15% to 20% being singletons. This sample also appeared in a second study, on T cells expressing NK-cell markers. That publication notes: Beta-chain profiling covered CD3+CD56+NKG2C+, CD3+CD56+NKG2C- and CD3+CD56-NKG2C+ sorted subsets. The CD3+CD56-NKG2C+ fraction of several donors was also led by these clonotypes.

The TCR comes from a woman aged 18 to 35 in good health. Specimen: CD8+ T cells sorted from blood. V usage is TRBV7-2 and J usage is TRBJ2-2, with 12 positions matching TRBD2. CDR3: CASSPSGRAGTGELFF. The CDR3, as DNA: TGTGCCAGCAGCCCTAGCGGGAGGGCCGGCACCGGGGAGCTGTTTTTT.